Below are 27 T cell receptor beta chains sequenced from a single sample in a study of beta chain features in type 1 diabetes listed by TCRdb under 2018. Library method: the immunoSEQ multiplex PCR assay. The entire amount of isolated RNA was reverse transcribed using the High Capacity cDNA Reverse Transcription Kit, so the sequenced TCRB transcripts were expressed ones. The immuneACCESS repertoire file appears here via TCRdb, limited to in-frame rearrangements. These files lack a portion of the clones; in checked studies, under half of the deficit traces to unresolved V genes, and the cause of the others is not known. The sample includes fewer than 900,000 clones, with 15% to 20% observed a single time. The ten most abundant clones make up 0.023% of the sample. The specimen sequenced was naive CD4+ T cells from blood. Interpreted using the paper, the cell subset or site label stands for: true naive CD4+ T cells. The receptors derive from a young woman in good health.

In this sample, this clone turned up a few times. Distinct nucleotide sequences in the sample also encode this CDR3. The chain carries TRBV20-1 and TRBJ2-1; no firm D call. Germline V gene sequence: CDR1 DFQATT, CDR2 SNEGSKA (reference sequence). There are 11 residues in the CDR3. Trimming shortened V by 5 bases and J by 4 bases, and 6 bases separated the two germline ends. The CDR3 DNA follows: TGCAGTGCTCTTGCATACAATGAGCAGTTCTTC. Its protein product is CSALAYNEQFF.

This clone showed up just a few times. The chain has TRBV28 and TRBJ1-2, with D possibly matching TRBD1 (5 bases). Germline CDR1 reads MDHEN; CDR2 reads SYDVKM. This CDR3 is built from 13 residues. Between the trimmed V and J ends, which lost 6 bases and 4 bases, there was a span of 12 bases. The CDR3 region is CASSPAQVYGYTF. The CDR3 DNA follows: TGTGCCAGCAGCCCCGCACAGGTCTATGGCTACACCTTC.

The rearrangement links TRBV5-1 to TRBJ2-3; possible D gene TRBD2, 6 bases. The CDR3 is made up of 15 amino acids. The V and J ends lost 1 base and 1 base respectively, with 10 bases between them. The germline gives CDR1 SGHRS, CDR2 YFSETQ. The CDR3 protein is CASSLSPSGTDTQYF. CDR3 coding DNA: TGCGCCAGCAGCTTGTCGCCTAGCGGCACAGATACGCAGTATTTT.

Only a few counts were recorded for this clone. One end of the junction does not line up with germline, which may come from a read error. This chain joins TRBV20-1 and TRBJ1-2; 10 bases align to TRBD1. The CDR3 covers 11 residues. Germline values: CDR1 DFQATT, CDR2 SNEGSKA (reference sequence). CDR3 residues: CSADRRQGAAF. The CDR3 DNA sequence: TGCAGTGCCGACAGGAGACAGGGGGCCGCCTTC.

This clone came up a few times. The CDR3 loop reads CASSLVVTGGYEQYF. The CDR3 DNA reads as TGTGCCAGCAGCTTGGTAGTGACAGGGGGCTACGAGCAGTACTTC. V and J are TRBV5-6 and TRBJ2-7, with TRBD1 identical over 9 bases. The germline CDR1 and CDR2 sequences are SGHDT and YYEEEE. With 0 bases clipped from V and 3 bases from J, the junction kept 4 bases outside the gene matches. The CDR3 totals 15 residues.

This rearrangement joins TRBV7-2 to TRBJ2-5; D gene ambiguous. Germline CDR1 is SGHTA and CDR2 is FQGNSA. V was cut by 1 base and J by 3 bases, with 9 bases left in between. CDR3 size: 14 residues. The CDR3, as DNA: TGTGCCAGCAGCTTAGTATGGCAGAAAGAGACCCAGTACTTC. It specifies CASSLVWQKETQYF.

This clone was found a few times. CDR3: CASSLAGDTPGYTF. In DNA, the CDR3 is TGCGCCAGCAGCTTGGCCGGAGACACTCCGGGCTACACCTTC. The chain recombines TRBV5-1 with TRBJ1-2; D is uncertain. The CDR3 spans 14 residues. Germline CDR1 is SGHRS and CDR2 is YFSETQ. Trimming stripped 0 bases from V and 8 bases from J, with 14 bases between.

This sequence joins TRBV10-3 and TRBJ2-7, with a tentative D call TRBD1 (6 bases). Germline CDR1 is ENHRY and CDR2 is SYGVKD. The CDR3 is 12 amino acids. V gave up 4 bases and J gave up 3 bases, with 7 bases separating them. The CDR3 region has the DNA TGTGCCATCAGTGTGGACAGCTACGAGCAGTACTTC. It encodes CAISVDSYEQYF.

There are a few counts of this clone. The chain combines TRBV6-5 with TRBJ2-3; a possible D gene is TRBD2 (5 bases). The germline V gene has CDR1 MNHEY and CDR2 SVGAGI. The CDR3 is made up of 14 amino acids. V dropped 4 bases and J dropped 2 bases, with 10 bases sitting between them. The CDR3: CASSWSRATDTQYF. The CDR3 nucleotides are TGTGCCAGCAGTTGGTCGAGGGCCACAGATACGCAGTATTTT.

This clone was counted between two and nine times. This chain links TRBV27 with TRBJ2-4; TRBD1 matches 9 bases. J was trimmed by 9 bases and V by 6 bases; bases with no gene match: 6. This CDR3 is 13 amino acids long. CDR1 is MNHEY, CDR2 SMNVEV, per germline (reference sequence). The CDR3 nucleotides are TGTGCCAGCAGCCGACAGGGGGAGCGCATTCAGTACTTC. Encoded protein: CASSRQGERIQYF.

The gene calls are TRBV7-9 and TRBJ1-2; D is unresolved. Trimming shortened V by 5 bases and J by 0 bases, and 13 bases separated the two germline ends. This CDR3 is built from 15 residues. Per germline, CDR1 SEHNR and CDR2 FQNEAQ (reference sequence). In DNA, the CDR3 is TGTGCCAGCAGCCAAGATCCGGCAGCTAACTATGGCTACACCTTC. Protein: CASSQDPAANYGYTF.

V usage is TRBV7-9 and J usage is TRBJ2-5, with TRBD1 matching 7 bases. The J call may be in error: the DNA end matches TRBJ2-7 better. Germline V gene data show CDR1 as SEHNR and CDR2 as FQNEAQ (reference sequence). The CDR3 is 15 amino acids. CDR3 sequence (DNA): TGTGCCAGCAGCTACAGGGGAAGTGGTGCCTACGAGCAGTACTTC. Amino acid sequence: CASSYRGSGAYEQYF.

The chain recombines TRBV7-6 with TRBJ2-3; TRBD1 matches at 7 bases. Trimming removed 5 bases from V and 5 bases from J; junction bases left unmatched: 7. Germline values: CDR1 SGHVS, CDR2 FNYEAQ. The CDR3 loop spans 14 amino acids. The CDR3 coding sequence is TGTGCCAGCAGCGCCGGGCCAGGGGGAGATACGCAGTATTTT. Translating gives CASSAGPGGDTQYF.

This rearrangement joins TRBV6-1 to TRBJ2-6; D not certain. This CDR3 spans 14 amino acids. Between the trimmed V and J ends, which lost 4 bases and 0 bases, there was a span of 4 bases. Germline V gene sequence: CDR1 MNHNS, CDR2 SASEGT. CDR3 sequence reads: CASSGISGANVLTF. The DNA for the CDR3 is TGTGCCAGCAGTGGTATCTCTGGGGCCAACGTCCTGACTTTC.

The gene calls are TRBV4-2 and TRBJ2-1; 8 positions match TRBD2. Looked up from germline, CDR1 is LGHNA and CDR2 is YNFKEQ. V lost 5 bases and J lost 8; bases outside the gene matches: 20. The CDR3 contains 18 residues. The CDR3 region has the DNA TGTGCCAGCAGCTCAAGAGACGGACTAGCACTGAGAAGCGATGAGCAGTTCTTC. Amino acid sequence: CASSSRDGLALRSDEQFF.

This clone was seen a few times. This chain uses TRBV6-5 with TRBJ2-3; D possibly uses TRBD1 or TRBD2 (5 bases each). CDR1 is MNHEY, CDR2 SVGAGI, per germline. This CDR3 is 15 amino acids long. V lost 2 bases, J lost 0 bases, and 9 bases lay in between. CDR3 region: CASSYRDPSTDTQYF. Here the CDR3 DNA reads TGTGCCAGCAGTTACCGGGACCCTAGCACAGATACGCAGTATTTT.

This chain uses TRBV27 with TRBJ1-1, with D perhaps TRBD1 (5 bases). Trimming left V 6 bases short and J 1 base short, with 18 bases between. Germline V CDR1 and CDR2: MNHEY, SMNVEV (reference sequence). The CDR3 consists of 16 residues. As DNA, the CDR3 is TGTGCCAGCAGACCTACCGAACGGACACCGAACACTGAAGCTTTCTTT. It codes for CASRPTERTPNTEAFF.

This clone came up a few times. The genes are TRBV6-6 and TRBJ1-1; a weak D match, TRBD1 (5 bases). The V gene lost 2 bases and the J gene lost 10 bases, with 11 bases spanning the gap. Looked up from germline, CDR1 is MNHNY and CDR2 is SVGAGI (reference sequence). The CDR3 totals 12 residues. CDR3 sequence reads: CASSYDGGGAFF. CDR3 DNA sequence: TGTGCCAGCAGTTACGATGGGGGAGGAGCTTTCTTT.

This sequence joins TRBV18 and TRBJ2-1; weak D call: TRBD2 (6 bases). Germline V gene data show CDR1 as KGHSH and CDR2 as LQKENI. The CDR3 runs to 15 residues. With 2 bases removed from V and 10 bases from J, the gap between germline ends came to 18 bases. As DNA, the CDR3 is TGTGCCAGCTCACCATCATGGGCCCTAGCGCACGAGCAGTTCTTC. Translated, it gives CASSPSWALAHEQFF.

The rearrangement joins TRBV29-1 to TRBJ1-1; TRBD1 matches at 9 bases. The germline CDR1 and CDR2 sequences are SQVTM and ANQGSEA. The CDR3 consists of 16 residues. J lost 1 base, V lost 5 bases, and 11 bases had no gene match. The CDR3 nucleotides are TGCAGCGTTTTTTTTTCGGGACAGGGCGGGAACACTGAAGCTTTCTTT. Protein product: CSVFFSGQGGNTEAFF.

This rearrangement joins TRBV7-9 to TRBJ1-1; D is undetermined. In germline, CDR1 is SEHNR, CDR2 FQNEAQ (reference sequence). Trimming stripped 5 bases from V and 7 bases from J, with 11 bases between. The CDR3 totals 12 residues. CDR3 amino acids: CASSPVVGEAFF. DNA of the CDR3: TGTGCCAGCAGCCCCGTGGTGGGTGAAGCTTTCTTT.

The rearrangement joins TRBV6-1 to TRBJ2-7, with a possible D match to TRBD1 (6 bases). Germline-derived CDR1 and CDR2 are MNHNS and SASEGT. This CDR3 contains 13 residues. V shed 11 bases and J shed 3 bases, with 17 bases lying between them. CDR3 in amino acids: CAVDQGFGYEQYF. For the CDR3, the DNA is TGTGCCGTCGACCAGGGGTTTGGCTACGAGCAGTACTTC.

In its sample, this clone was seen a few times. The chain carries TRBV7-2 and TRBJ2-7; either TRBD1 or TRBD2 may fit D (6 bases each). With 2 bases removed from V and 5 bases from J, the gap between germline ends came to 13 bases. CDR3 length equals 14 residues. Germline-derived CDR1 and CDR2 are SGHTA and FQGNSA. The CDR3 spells CASSLRGARDEQYF. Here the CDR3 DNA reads TGTGCCAGCAGCTTAAGGGGGGCGCGGGACGAGCAGTACTTC.

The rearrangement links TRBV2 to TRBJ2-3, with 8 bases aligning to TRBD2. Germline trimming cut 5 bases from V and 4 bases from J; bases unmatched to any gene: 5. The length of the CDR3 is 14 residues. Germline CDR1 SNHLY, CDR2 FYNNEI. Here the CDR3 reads CASSFLAGPDTQYF. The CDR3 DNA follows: TGTGCCAGCAGTTTCCTAGCGGGTCCAGATACGCAGTATTTT.

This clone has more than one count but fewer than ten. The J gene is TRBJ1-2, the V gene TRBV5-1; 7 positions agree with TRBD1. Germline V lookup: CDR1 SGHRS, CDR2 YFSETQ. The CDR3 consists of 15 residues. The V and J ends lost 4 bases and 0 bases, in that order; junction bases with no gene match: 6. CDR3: CASSQGTDTNYGYTF. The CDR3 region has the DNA TGCGCCAGCAGCCAAGGGACAGATACTAACTATGGCTACACCTTC.

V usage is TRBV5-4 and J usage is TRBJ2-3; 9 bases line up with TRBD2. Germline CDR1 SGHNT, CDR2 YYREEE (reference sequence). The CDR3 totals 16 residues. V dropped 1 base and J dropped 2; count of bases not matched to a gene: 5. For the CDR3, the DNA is TGTGCCAGCAGCTTGCAACTAGCGGGTTCCACAGATACGCAGTATTTT. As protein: CASSLQLAGSTDTQYF.

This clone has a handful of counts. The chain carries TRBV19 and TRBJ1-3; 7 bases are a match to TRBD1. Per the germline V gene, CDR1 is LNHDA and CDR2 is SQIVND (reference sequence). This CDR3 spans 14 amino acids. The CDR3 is CASVTGSSGNTIYF. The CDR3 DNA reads TGTGCTTCAGTGACAGGGAGCTCTGGAAACACCATATATTTT.